This entry lists 18 T cell receptor beta chains sequenced from one sample in a study of T cells after yellow fever vaccination. TCRdb used MiXCR to reprocess the 5' RACE reads, holding one entry per CDR3 protein. Altogether about 300,000 distinct CDR3 sequences are present, around 6.8% being singletons, with the ten largest covering over 15%. The sequences come from PBMCs, collected about 49 days after the first yellow fever vaccination. The receptor source for this set is a man aged 18 to 29 who received the YFV17D yellow fever vaccine.

This clonotype appeared a few times. The junction shows a germline mismatch at one end, possibly a read error. The rearrangement joins TRBV4-1 to TRBJ2-1; 8 bases match TRBD2. The CDR3 spans 15 residues. Germline values: CDR1 MGHRA, CDR2 YSYEKL. CDR3 nucleotide sequence: TGCGCCAGCAGCCGATCCCCAGCGATCGGACCTCGGGGGGGGTTC. It encodes CASSRSPAIGPRGGF.

The chain recombines TRBV27 with TRBJ1-6; D uncertain. The CDR3 is 13 residues long. V lost 3 bases to trimming and J lost 8 bases, with 8 bases between them. Germline-derived CDR1 and CDR2 are MNHEY and SMNVEV (reference sequence). The CDR3, as DNA: TGTGCCAGCAGTTTTAGGGCGGATTCACCCCTCCACTTT. Translated: CASSFRADSPLHF.

The chain recombines TRBV29-1 with TRBJ1-2; the D gene is possibly TRBD1 (6 bases). There are 14 residues in the CDR3. Germline-derived CDR1 and CDR2 are SQVTM and ANQGSEA. Trimming stripped 0 bases from V and 8 bases from J, with 16 bases between. The chain's CDR3 is CSVEEAESGDGYTF. Here the CDR3 DNA reads TGCAGCGTTGAAGAGGCGGAGTCAGGGGACGGCTACACCTTC.

The chain uses TRBV6-2 or TRBV6-3 and TRBJ2-1; D is unresolved. The CDR3 spans 13 residues. Germline CDR1 reads MNHEY; CDR2 reads SVGEGT. Trimming removed 7 bases from V and 9 bases from J, with 16 bases in between. The CDR3 coding sequence is TGTGCCAGCACCCTTCATAACGGGCTTGAGCAGTTCTTC. It encodes CASTLHNGLEQFF.

This clonotype was seen only a few times. The rearrangement links TRBV6-5 to TRBJ1-4; D gene ambiguous. Per the germline V gene, CDR1 is MNHEY and CDR2 is SVGAGI. V was shortened by 2 bases and J by 8 bases, with 9 bases between the two germline ends. The CDR3 spans 13 residues. The CDR3 nucleotides are TGTGCCAGCAGTTACCTAGGCGGGGAAAAACTGTTTTTT. This encodes CASSYLGGEKLFF.

This clonotype was observed a handful of times. The CDR3 sequence is CASSWGLQYEQYF. CDR3 DNA sequence: TGTGCCAGTTCTTGGGGGCTTCAATACGAGCAGTACTTC. This chain joins TRBV3-1 and TRBJ2-7, with D possibly matching TRBD1 (6 bases). The CDR3 has 13 residues. Trimming removed 9 bases from V and 4 bases from J, with 16 bases in between. CDR1 is LGHDT, CDR2 YNNKEL, per germline (reference sequence).

V and J are TRBV6-1 and TRBJ2-5, with D perhaps matching TRBD1 (5 bases). CDR3 length equals 12 residues. V was cut by 7 bases and J by 5 bases, with 11 bases left in between. Germline CDR1 reads MNHNS; CDR2 reads SASEGT. CDR3 in DNA: TGTGCCAGCAATAAGGGGCTTGAGACCCAGTACTTC. Its protein product is CASNKGLETQYF.

In its sample, this clonotype was seen a few times. This CDR3 is CASSLIRDSPLHF. DNA for the CDR3: TGTGCCAGCAGTTTAATCCGAGATTCACCCCTCCACTTT. The chain is built from TRBV12-3 or TRBV12-4 and TRBJ1-6; D not certain. The CDR3 is made up of 13 amino acids. V was shortened by 2 bases and J by 8 bases, with 7 bases between the two germline ends.

The CDR3 DNA follows: TGCAGCGTTGCACCGACAGGGGGCCTGGTCGATGAGCAGTTCTTC. Protein sequence: CSVAPTGGLVDEQFF. The rearrangement uses TRBV29-1 and TRBJ2-1, with 10 nucleotides matching TRBD1. With 4 bases clipped from V and 8 bases from J, the junction kept 11 bases outside the gene matches. Per the germline V gene, CDR1 is SQVTM and CDR2 is ANQGSEA. This CDR3 contains 15 residues.

The chain employs TRBV14 and TRBJ1-4; D is unresolved. There are 15 residues in the CDR3. Germline values: CDR1 SGHDN, CDR2 FVKESK. The V gene lost 3 bases and the J gene lost 0 bases, with 8 bases spanning the gap. DNA of the CDR3: TGTGCCAGCAGCCACAAGTATGCAACTAATGAAAAACTGTTTTTT. It specifies CASSHKYATNEKLFF.

Only a few counts were recorded for this clonotype. The chain recombines TRBV7-2 with TRBJ2-7, with D hard to call. V lost 1 base and J 0 bases, leaving 10 bases between the germline ends. The germline CDR1 and CDR2 sequences are SGHTA and FQGNSA. This CDR3 is built from 15 residues. CDR3 DNA: TGTGCCAGCAGCTTAGTTCTTCTGAGCTCCTACGAGCAGTACTTC. It is translated as CASSLVLLSSYEQYF.

This clonotype was picked up many times. The chain is built from TRBV7-2 and TRBJ2-5, with D hard to call. Germline values: CDR1 SGHTA, CDR2 FQGNSA. The V end was cut by 7 bases, the J end by 4 bases, with 13 bases between. The CDR3 sequence is 13 residues long. The CDR3, as DNA: TGTGCCAGCATTCCCCCCCTGGGAGAGACCCAGTACTTC. Translation gives CASIPPLGETQYF.

There are a few counts of this clonotype. This sequence joins TRBV29-1 and TRBJ1-4; 7 nucleotides align to TRBD1. The CDR3 runs 14 residues. The germline CDR1 and CDR2 sequences are SQVTM and ANQGSEA. Trimming cost V 7 bases and J 11 bases; bases outside gene matches: 16. The CDR3 region is CSATPDRAPGKLFF. CDR3 bases: TGCAGCGCTACCCCCGACAGGGCGCCCGGGAAACTGTTTTTT.

The chain carries TRBV7-9 and TRBJ2-1; 7 bases fit TRBD1. Germline assignment: CDR1 SEHNR and CDR2 FQNEAQ (reference sequence). The junction had 4 bases not matched to a gene; V was cut back by 9 bases and J by 5 bases. This CDR3 contains 12 residues. CDR3 protein: CARGDRDNEQFF. CDR3 DNA sequence: TGTGCCAGGGGGGACAGAGACAATGAGCAGTTCTTC.

This clonotype was recorded a few times. This chain joins TRBV12-3 or TRBV12-4 and TRBJ1-5; 7 bases line up with TRBD1. Losses at the gene ends were 8 bases for V and 0 bases for J; bases not matched to a gene: 10. The CDR3 is 16 amino acids. The CDR3 DNA follows: TGTGCCAGCGGCTCTGGGGACAGTTATAGCAATCAGCCCCAGCATTTT. This encodes CASGSGDSYSNQPQHF.

This clonotype came up a few times. The genes are TRBV5-1 and TRBJ2-7; D gene unclear. Germline CDR1 reads SGHRS; CDR2 reads YFSETQ. V was shortened by 3 bases and J by 0 bases, with 16 bases between the two germline ends. The CDR3 has 16 amino acids. The CDR3 reads CASSSLPDGSSYEQYF. As DNA, the CDR3 is TGCGCCAGCAGCTCTCTGCCGGACGGTAGCTCCTACGAGCAGTACTTC. Based on the CDR3 plus reference TRBV5-1 and TRBJ2-7, the full variable domain is KAGVTQTPRYLIKTRGQQVTLSCSPISGHRSVSWYQQTPGQGLQFLFEYFSETQRNKGNFPGRFSGRQFSNSRSEMNVSTLELGDSALYLCASSSLPDGSSYEQYFGPGTRLTVT.

The rearrangement links TRBV15 to TRBJ1-1, with D unclear. Trimming took off 0 bases at V and 6 bases at J, with 5 bases between the two ends. The CDR3 consists of 12 residues. Germline V CDR1 and CDR2: LNHNV, YYDKDF (reference sequence). In DNA form, the CDR3 reads TGTGCCACCAGCAGAGATTTTGCTGAAGCTTTCTTT. Translated, it gives CATSRDFAEAFF.

The V and J genes are TRBV29-1 and TRBJ2-2, with a tentative D call TRBD2 (5 bases). Germline V lookup: CDR1 SQVTM, CDR2 ANQGSEA. This CDR3 has 14 residues. V dropped 0 bases and J dropped 8 bases, with 13 bases sitting between them. CDR3 nucleotide sequence: TGCAGCGTTGAAGATCTAGTCCGGGGAGGGGAGCTGTTTTTT. Its translation: CSVEDLVRGGELFF.